This section outlines one T cell receptor (beta chain) sequence together with its context. Its antigen is not known. An end of the junction does not agree with germline; a read error may underlie this. Three rounds of nested PCR, following a modified ARM-PCR protocol, produced the TCRbeta library. Using its own MiXCR run on the multiplex PCR reads, TCRdb lists one record per CDR3 protein. The profile shows approximately 86,000 distinct CDR3 sequences, 55% to 75% of them singletons. The data belong to a study of tumor and adjacent non-tumor tissue in lung cancer. Across the whole study: Patients comprised approximately eleven adenocarcinoma, 2 squamous cell carcinoma and 1 small cell lung cancer.

This CDR3 comprises 12 residues. Germline V gene lookup returns CDR1 SGHKS and CDR2 YYEKEE (reference sequence). Notes on the study in general: Normal lung showed higher cumulative top 100 clone frequency than tumor.

The template was RNA from unsorted bulk tissue. Newly diagnosed lung cancer patients had thoracic surgery in China, August–late 2014, without prior chemotherapy. Sequenced input: lung tumor tissue. The chain links TRBV5-5 to TRBJ1-2; the D is unclear. This sequence was found in a woman between 40 and 50 years old with non-small cell lung cancer. DNA for the CDR3: TGTGCCGGCAGCCCAGAGTTGCTCGGCTACACCTTC. Its protein is CAGSPELLGYTF.